Shown below are 18 T cell receptor beta chains from a single sample sequenced in a study of blood T cell repertoires in COVID-19 (dated by TCRdb to 2020 to 2021). The library relied on the immunoSEQ multiplex PCR assay. TCRdb retrieved this table from immuneACCESS and kept in-frame rearrangements only. Not all clones are present; in checked studies, unresolved V genes account for under half, and no reason is known for the remainder. A total of 94,000 or so clones appear in this sample, 85% to 90% of them only once. 4.5% to 6% of the sample is held by the ten biggest clonotypes. What was sequenced was peripheral blood. The receptor set was obtained from a woman of 80 years or more with active COVID-19.

V gene TRBV3-1 (or the pseudogene TRBV3-2) combines with J gene TRBJ2-3, with TRBD2 matching 16 bases. V dropped 4 bases and J dropped 5; count of bases not matched to a gene: 15. In germline, CDR1 is LGHDT, CDR2 YNNKEL (reference sequence). This CDR3 has 20 residues. This CDR3 reads CASSPGLAGGPVPPGDTQYF. CDR3 DNA sequence: TGTGCCAGCAGCCCGGGACTAGCGGGAGGGCCGGTGCCCCCGGGAGATACGCAGTATTTT.

V and J are TRBV3-1 (or the pseudogene TRBV3-2) and TRBJ2-2, with TRBD2 identical over 10 bases. The V and J ends lost 0 bases and 4 bases, in that order; junction bases with no gene match: 5. Germline CDR1 and CDR2: LGHDT and YNNKEL (reference sequence). This CDR3 has 17 residues. The DNA for the CDR3 is TGTGCCAGCAGCCAAGAGCCCCTAGCGGGAGTCACCGGGGAGCTGTTTTTT. This gives the protein CASSQEPLAGVTGELFF.

The chain employs TRBV19 and TRBJ1-2, with TRBD1 as a possible D gene (5 bases). The CDR3 runs to 14 residues. The V and J ends lost 3 bases and 6 bases respectively, with 14 bases between them. Germline values: CDR1 LNHDA, CDR2 SQIVND (reference sequence). The CDR3: CASSIAPRRDGYTF. The CDR3, as DNA: TGTGCCAGTAGTATTGCCCCCCGCAGGGATGGCTACACCTTC.

The chain has TRBV6-5 and TRBJ2-7; no definite D call. V was trimmed by 6 bases and J by 0 bases, leaving 9 bases between them. This CDR3 region has 13 residues. Germline V gene lookup returns CDR1 MNHEY and CDR2 SVGAGI. The DNA of the CDR3 is TGTGCCAGCAGGAATTCGGGCTCCTACGAGCAGTACTTC. The encoded protein is CASRNSGSYEQYF.

This clone was detected only a few times. The chain couples TRBV9 to TRBJ2-2; D is possibly TRBD2 (5 bases). Trimming took 4 bases from V and 7 from J, leaving 17 bases between them. CDR3 length: 15 residues. Germline CDR1 reads SGDLS; CDR2 reads YYNGEE. CDR3 coding DNA: TGTGCCAGCAGCCCTCCCGGACTGCTCGGCGGGGAGCTGTTTTTT. Amino acid sequence: CASSPPGLLGGELFF.

This clone turned up a few times. The V and J genes are TRBV4-3 and TRBJ2-1; no clear D gene. This CDR3 is 13 amino acids long. Deletions cut 6 bases from V and 0 bases from J, with 6 bases between. In germline, CDR1 is LGHNA, CDR2 YSLEER. This chain's CDR3 is CASSRSSYNEQFF. The CDR3 DNA sequence: TGCGCCAGCAGTCGGAGCTCCTACAATGAGCAGTTCTTC.

The CDR3 loop reads CAISSAGTSVYEQYF. Here the CDR3 DNA reads TGTGCCATCAGTTCAGCCGGGACTAGCGTCTACGAGCAGTACTTC. This chain uses TRBV10-3 with TRBJ2-7; the match to TRBD2 covers 10 bases. V was clipped by 5 bases and J by 3 bases; unmatched bases: 7. The CDR3 is made up of 15 amino acids. Germline V gene data show CDR1 as ENHRY and CDR2 as SYGVKD.

In nucleotides, the CDR3 is TGTGCCAGCAGCGAACGGCAGCGACTCCTCTCTGGATACAATGAGCAGTTCTTC. Its protein product is CASSERQRLLSGYNEQFF. The chain links TRBV28 to TRBJ2-1, with D uncertain. The germline V gene has CDR1 MDHEN and CDR2 SYDVKM. The CDR3 sequence is 18 residues long. V gave up 6 bases and J gave up 4 bases, with 25 bases separating them.

The V call is TRBV18, the J call TRBJ2-7, with 8 bases fitting TRBD2. The J segment lost 6 bases and the V segment lost 3 bases, leaving 1 base of the junction unmatched. Germline V gene sequence: CDR1 KGHSH, CDR2 LQKENI. This CDR3 spans 12 amino acids. The CDR3 coding sequence is TGTGCCAGCTCACCGGCGGGGGGCGAGCAGTACTTC. It encodes CASSPAGGEQYF.

The CDR3 reads CASRYLAGVSSYEQYF. DNA of the CDR3: TGTGCCAGCAGGTATCTAGCGGGAGTTTCGTCCTACGAGCAGTACTTC. This sequence joins TRBV28 and TRBJ2-7, with 10 bases fitting TRBD2. Germline assignment: CDR1 MDHEN and CDR2 SYDVKM. The CDR3 is made up of 16 amino acids. The ends lost 6 bases at V and 1 base at J; junction bases unmatched: 9.

V is TRBV5-1 and J is TRBJ2-2, with D possibly TRBD2 on 6 matching bases. CDR3 length: 14 residues. The V gene's germline CDR1 is SGHRS and CDR2 YFSETQ. V was cut by 2 bases and J by 4 bases, with 9 bases left in between. The CDR3 reads CASSFLGGTGELFF. The CDR3 nucleotides read TGCGCCAGCAGCTTTTTGGGGGGCACCGGGGAGCTGTTTTTT.

The chain employs TRBV27 and TRBJ2-7; 9 bases fit TRBD1. The CDR3 spans 21 residues. J was trimmed by 2 bases and V by 7 bases; bases with no gene match: 27. Germline V CDR1 and CDR2: MNHEY, SMNVEV (reference sequence). The DNA for the CDR3 is TGTGCCAGCAAGCTCAGACGACAGGGTATCCGGCACAGGGGGCTTACCTACGAGCAGTACTTC. Protein: CASKLRRQGIRHRGLTYEQYF.

The rearrangement joins TRBV5-1 to TRBJ1-3, with a possible D match to TRBD1 (6 bases). The CDR3 extends over 15 amino acids. V lost 1 base, J lost 4 bases, and 12 bases lay in between. The germline V gene has CDR1 SGHRS and CDR2 YFSETQ. CDR3 loop: CASSLRSGAGNTIYF. The CDR3 coding sequence is TGCGCCAGCAGCTTGAGGTCAGGGGCCGGAAACACCATATATTTT.

V usage is TRBV28 and J usage is TRBJ1-5, with a weak D call TRBD1 (6 bases). V lost 5 bases to trimming and J lost 7 bases, with 15 bases between them. CDR1 is MDHEN, CDR2 SYDVKM, per germline. This CDR3 spans 14 amino acids. The CDR3 here is CASSKSRGYQPQHF. The CDR3 region has the DNA TGTGCCAGCAGTAAATCCAGGGGTTACCAGCCCCAGCATTTT.

The V gene is TRBV24-1, the J gene TRBJ2-3; 11 nucleotides agree with TRBD2. The CDR3 is made up of 14 amino acids. J lost 6 bases, V lost 6 bases, and 4 bases had no gene match. Germline loops: CDR1 KGHDR, CDR2 SFDVKD. CDR3 amino acids: CATSPLAGADTQYF. DNA of the CDR3: TGTGCCACCAGTCCACTAGCGGGAGCGGATACGCAGTATTTT.

The chain employs TRBV7-2 and TRBJ2-5, with 8 bases lining up with TRBD2. The V gene's germline CDR1 is SGHTA and CDR2 FQGNSA. V was clipped by 5 bases and J by 7 bases; unmatched bases: 18. There are 17 residues in the CDR3. The CDR3 spells CASSPTGLAGLGGTQYF. CDR3 DNA sequence: TGTGCCAGCAGCCCAACTGGCCTAGCGGGCCTAGGTGGGACCCAGTACTTC.

The V and J genes are TRBV20-1 and TRBJ2-2, with 10 bases lining up with TRBD1. From germline, CDR1 is DFQATT and CDR2 SNEGSKA (reference sequence). This CDR3 is 15 amino acids long. V gave up 3 bases and J gave up 2 bases; unmatched junction bases: 3. This CDR3 is CSASPTGGNTGELFF. In nucleotides, the CDR3 is TGCAGTGCTAGTCCGACAGGGGGCAACACCGGGGAGCTGTTTTTT.

The chain employs TRBV18 and TRBJ2-1; perhaps TRBD1 as D (7 bases). This CDR3 is built from 16 residues. Germline CDR1 is KGHSH and CDR2 is LQKENI. V dropped 2 bases and J dropped 7 bases, with 18 bases sitting between them. CDR3 in DNA: TGTGCCAGCTCACCAGTGGCGGGACAGCTTCAGAATGAGCAGTTCTTC. It translates to CASSPVAGQLQNEQFF.